This record covers a single TCR beta chain. What antigen it recognizes has not been identified. Base qualities are not recorded, but no much larger clone differs from it by a single base. The record originates from a study of identifying expanded T cells in peripheral blood (dated by TCRdb to 2018 to 2020). About the study as a whole: Technical replicates were generated by sequencing separate aliquots of the same genomic DNA pool, with four replicates compared pairwise. Study-wide findings and limitations: The binomial model flagged around 1.1 differentially abundant clones between technical replicates, compared with about 15 over about two weeks and 19 over roughly 4 weeks. Variance in clone template counts between roughly two-week samples significantly increased with total template count across all healthy donors. Both the number of clones called differentially abundant and the false-positive rate were significantly reduced by the beta-binomial model across all healthy-donor time intervals. The authors expected that over much longer intervals, such as months to years, biological variance in healthy repertoires might increase even further.

Trimming costs V 5 bases and J 8 bases, and their ends lie 13 bases apart. Including cysteine and phenylalanine, the CDR3 has 13 amino acids. The retained sequence is limited to the CDR3, 39 bases, with the frame set at the first base. Reading the germline V gene gives CDR1 SGHNT and CDR2 YENEEA. No immune events such as infections were documented for the healthy donors during the collection period. To calibrate time-dependent variance in a beta-binomial model of T-cell clone differential abundance, blood repertoires from healthy donors were used as a training cohort. The training cohort was composed of roughly ten healthy donors, 3 female and 7 male. The donors were between about 29 and 64 years old, with an average age of roughly 40 years. Whole blood from each healthy donor was obtained from a commercial supplier and was collected at three time points roughly two weeks apart. For immunosequencing, genomic DNA was extracted from whole blood that had not been sorted.

TCRbeta CDR3 regions were profiled with the immunoSEQ Assay using bias-controlled multiplex PCR amplification of genomic DNA. On the authors' methods: To quantify the absolute abundance of each unique TCRbeta CDR3 region, the sequences were collapsed and filtered. Differential abundance was tested with a binomial (Fisher-equivalent) model and with a beta-binomial model adding time-dependent variance fitted from healthy donors. Clones with fewer than 5 combined templates were excluded, and clones with Benjamini-Hochberg FDR below 0.01 were called differentially abundant. Using the form v = (b*log(k)+a)^2, the beta-binomial variance was modeled as a function of the total template count across the two samples. Sourced from immuneACCESS, this table was stored by TCRdb with only in-frame sequences that have V and J called. A share of the clones is absent; for the studies checked, an unresolved V gene accounts for under half, and the remainder has no known explanation. V and J calls and clone size are copied from that table; D and trimming were computed from the DNA. Across this sample there are 50,000 or so clones, with 89% seen only once. 3.6% of the sample is taken by the ten largest.

The specimen was blood. The V and J segments used are TRBV11-3 and TRBJ2-1; confidence is insufficient to name the D gene. This TCR derives from a person between 18 and 75 years old in good health. The DNA sequence is given as TGTGCCAGCAGCCAAGACATGGGCGATGAGCAGTTCTTC. It is translated as CASSQDMGDEQFF.